The sequence of this T cell receptor (beta chain) was determined in a study of blood T cell repertoires in COVID-19. V lost 5 bases and J lost 4; bases outside the gene matches: 1. This CDR3 has 14 residues. CDR1 MNHEY and CDR2 SVGAGI come from the germline V gene. Original methodology: Amplifying reference gene primers gave estimates of nucleated cell counts. Only in-frame clones appear in the TCRdb table, and some are missing; sequencing was by immunoSEQ multiplex PCR. Clonal size and the V and J genes are those of that table, whereas D and trimming came from the DNA. The sample holds about 23,000 clones, 85% to 90% seen once.

Input material: peripheral blood. The chain joins TRBV6-5 to TRBJ2-3, with 12 bases lining up with TRBD2. The sequence was collected from a woman over 75 with active COVID-19. CDR3 nucleotide sequence: TGTGCCAGCAGTCTAGCGGGGGGGCCAGATACGCAGTATTTT. It yields the protein CASSLAGGPDTQYF.